This TCR beta chain comes out of a study of a mutant IDH1 vaccine in newly diagnosed glioma. Findings of the study overall: Among top peripheral T cell clonotypes, changes seemed unrelated to pseudoprogression.

The method was immunoSEQ multiplex PCR; TCRdb's version includes in-frame clones alone and lacks a portion of them. The sample carries around 60,000 clones, 84% recorded once. Time point indicated: week 35, safety follow-up. Each vaccine dose was 300 ug of mutant IDH1 20-mer peptide, with topical imiquimod. To note about this clone: What it binds is not known.

The V gene's germline CDR1 is SSHAT and CDR2 FNYEAQ (reference sequence). J was trimmed by 5 bases and V by 1 base; bases with no gene match: 4. The CDR3 length is 14 residues. Material: PBMCs, obtained from a glioma patient whose treatment included an IDH1 peptide vaccine. This clonotype originated in a man between 25 and 39 years old with glioma. J is TRBJ2-7 and V is TRBV7-7; 8 nucleotides match TRBD1. CDR3 sequence: CASSLGTGTDEQYF. CDR3 coding DNA: TGTGCCAGCAGCTTAGGGACAGGGACGGACGAGCAGTACTTC.